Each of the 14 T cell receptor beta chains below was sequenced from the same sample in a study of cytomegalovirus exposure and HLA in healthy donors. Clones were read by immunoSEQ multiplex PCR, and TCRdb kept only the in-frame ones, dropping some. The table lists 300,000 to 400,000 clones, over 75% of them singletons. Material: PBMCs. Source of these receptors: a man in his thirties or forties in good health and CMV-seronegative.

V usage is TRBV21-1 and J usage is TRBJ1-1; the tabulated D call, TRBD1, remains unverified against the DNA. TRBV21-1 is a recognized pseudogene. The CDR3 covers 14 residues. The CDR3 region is CASSRQGAETEAFF. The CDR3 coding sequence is TGTGCCAGCAGCAGACAGGGGGCGGAAACTGAAGCTTTCTTT.

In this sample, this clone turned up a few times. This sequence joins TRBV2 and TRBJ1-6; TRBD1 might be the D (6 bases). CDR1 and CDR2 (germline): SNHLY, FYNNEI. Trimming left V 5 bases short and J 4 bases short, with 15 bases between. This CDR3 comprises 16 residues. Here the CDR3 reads CASSPRQAVYNSPLHF. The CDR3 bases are TGTGCCAGCAGTCCAAGACAGGCCGTGTATAATTCACCCCTCCACTTT.

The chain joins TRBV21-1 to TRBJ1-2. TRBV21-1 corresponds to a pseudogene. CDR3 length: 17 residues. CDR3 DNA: TGTGCCAGCAGCACCCGAAAACGCGTGCCCTGGAACTATGGCTACACCTTC. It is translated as CASSTRKRVPWNYGYTF.

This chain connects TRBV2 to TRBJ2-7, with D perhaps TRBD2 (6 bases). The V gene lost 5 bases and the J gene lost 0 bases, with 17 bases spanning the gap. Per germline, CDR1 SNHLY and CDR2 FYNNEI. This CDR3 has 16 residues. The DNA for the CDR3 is TGTGCCAGCAGTTTCCATTTAGCGGATCTCTCCTACGAGCAGTACTTC. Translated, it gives CASSFHLADLSYEQYF.

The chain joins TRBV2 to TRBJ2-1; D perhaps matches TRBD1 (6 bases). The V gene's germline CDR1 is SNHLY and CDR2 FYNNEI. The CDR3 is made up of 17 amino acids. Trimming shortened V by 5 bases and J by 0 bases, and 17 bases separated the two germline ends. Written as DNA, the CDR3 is TGTGCCAGCAGTCGGCAGGGGTCTCTGAGCTCCTACAATGAGCAGTTCTTC. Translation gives CASSRQGSLSSYNEQFF. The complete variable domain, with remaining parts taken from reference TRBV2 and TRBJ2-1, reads EPEVTQTPSHQVTQMGQEVILRCVPISNHLYFYWYRQILGQKVEFLVSFYNNEISEKSEIFDDQFSVERPDGSNFTLKIRSTKLEDSAMYFCASSRQGSLSSYNEQFFGPGTRLTVL.

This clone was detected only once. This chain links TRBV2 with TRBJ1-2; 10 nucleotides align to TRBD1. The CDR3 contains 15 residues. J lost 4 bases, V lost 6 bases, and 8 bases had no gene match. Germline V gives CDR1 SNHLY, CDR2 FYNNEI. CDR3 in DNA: TGTGCCAGCAGGGAGAGGACAGGGGGGCTCTATGGCTACACCTTC. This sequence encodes CASRERTGGLYGYTF.

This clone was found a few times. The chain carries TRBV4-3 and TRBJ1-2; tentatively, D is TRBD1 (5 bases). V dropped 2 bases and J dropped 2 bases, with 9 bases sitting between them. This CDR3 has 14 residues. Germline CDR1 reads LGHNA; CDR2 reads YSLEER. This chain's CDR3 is CASSQFPGNYGYTF. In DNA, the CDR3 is TGCGCCAGCAGCCAATTTCCAGGGAACTATGGCTACACCTTC.

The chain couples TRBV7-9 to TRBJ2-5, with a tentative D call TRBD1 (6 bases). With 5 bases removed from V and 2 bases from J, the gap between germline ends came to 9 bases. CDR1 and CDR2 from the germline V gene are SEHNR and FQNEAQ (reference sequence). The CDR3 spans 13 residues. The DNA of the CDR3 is TGTGCCAGCAGCACGGGACATCAAGAGACCCAGTACTTC. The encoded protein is CASSTGHQETQYF. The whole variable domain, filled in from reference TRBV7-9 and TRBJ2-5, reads DTGVSQNPRHKITKRGQNVTFRCDPISEHNRLYWYRQTLGQGPEFLTYFQNEAQLEKSRLLSDRFSAERPKGSFSTLEIQRTEQGDSAMYLCASSTGHQETQYFGPGTRLLVL.

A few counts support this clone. The CDR3 sequence is CASSKDLTSGGAAQQYF. DNA for the CDR3: TGTGCCAGCAGCAAAGACTTGACTAGCGGGGGGGCCGCGCAGCAGTACTTC. The chain has TRBV21-1 and TRBJ2-7; the table's D call, TRBD2, has no DNA check behind it. TRBV21-1 is flagged as a pseudogene. The CDR3 sequence is 17 residues long.

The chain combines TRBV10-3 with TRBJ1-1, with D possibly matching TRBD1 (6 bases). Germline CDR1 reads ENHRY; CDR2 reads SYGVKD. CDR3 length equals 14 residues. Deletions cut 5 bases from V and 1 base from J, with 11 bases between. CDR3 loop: CAISSDRKNTEAFF. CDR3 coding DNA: TGTGCCATCAGTTCAGACAGGAAGAACACTGAAGCTTTCTTT.

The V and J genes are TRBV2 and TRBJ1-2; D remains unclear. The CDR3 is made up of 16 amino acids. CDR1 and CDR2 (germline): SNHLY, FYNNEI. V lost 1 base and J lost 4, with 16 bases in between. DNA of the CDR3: TGTGCCAGCAGTGAAGGGGGAGGGTCCCTTCTCTATGGCTACACCTTC. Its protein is CASSEGGGSLLYGYTF.

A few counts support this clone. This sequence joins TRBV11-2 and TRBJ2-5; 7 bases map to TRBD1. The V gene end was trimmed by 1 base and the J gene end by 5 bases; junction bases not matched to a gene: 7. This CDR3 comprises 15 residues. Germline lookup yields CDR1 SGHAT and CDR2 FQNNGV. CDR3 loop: CASSLGQGSRETQYF. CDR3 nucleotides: TGTGCCAGCAGCTTAGGACAGGGTTCGAGGGAGACCCAGTACTTC. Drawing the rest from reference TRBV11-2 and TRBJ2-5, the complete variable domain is EAGVAQSPRYKIIEKRQSVAFWCNPISGHATLYWYQQILGQGPKLLIQFQNNGVVDDSQLPKDRFSAERLKGVDSTLKIQPAKLEDSAVYLCASSLGQGSRETQYFGPGTRLLVL.

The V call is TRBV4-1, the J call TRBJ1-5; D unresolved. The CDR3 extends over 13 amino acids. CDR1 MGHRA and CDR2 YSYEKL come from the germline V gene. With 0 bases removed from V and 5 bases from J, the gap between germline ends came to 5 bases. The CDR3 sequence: CASSQDYDQPQHF. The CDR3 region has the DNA TGCGCCAGCAGCCAAGATTATGATCAGCCCCAGCATTTT.

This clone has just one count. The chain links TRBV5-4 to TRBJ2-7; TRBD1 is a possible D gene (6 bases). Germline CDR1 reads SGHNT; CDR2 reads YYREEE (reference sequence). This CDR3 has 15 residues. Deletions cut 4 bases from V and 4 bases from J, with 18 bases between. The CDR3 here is CASSHRQGIQYEQYF. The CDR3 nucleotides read TGTGCCAGCAGCCATCGCCAGGGGATTCAGTACGAGCAGTACTTC.